This T cell receptor beta chain was recorded in a study of T cell responses to AZD1222 COVID-19 vaccine. Some clones are missing from TCRdb's copy, which holds only in-frame ones; the method was immunoSEQ multiplex PCR. This sample has more than 150,000 clones, with approximately 94% found just once. Overall study results and limits: Mostly white British, mostly female donors; authors suggested clonal diversity may be underestimated. The repertoires were collected only after the peak T cell response.

CDR1 LGHNA and CDR2 YNFKEQ come from the germline V gene. V was pared by 6 bases and J by 3 bases, with 2 bases of the junction left unmatched. This CDR3 region has 13 residues. Concerning this clone itself: Its antigen is not known.

This chain links TRBV4-2 with TRBJ2-5, with TRBD2 matching over 9 bases. This specimen was peripheral blood, taken on day 0 of AZD1222 vaccination. The clonotype comes from an adult in good health. The CDR3 sequence is CASRASGEETQYF. The CDR3 nucleotides read TGTGCCAGCAGAGCTAGCGGGGAAGAGACCCAGTACTTC.